This is a list of T cell receptor beta chains from one sample in a study of OX40 agonist ivuxolimab in advanced cancers. Only in-frame clones appear in the TCRdb table, and some are missing; sequencing was by immunoSEQ multiplex PCR. The sample lists 28,000 or so clones; more than 70% were seen once. This sample comprised CD4+ or CD8+ T cells sorted from blood, obtained in a trial of the OX40 agonist ivuxolimab. These receptors originate from an adult with an advanced solid tumor such as melanoma, head and neck, liver or kidney cancer. Each CDR3 is given with its conserved first and last residue. D genes are given only for firm matches. Rows give clone size only sometimes, using once, few, many, or a class for an expanded clone.

D gene: TRBD1; J gene: TRBJ1-5; V gene: TRBV15; clone size: few; CDR3 protein: CATRPPQGGQPQHF; CDR3 DNA: TGTGCCACCAGGCCCCCACAGGGGGGTCAGCCCCAGCATTTT
D gene: .; J gene: TRBJ1-1; V gene: TRBV7-9; clone size: many; CDR3 protein: CASSQGGNTEAFF; CDR3 DNA: TGTGCCAGCAGCCAAGGGGGAAACACTGAAGCTTTCTTT
D gene: .; J gene: TRBJ2-7; V gene: TRBV9; clone size: .; CDR3 protein: CASSVSQIGLEQYF; CDR3 DNA: TGTGCCAGCAGCGTGTCGCAAATTGGGCTGGAGCAGTACTTC
D gene: .; J gene: TRBJ2-2; V gene: TRBV27; clone size: .; CDR3 protein: CASSLVRGAGELFF; CDR3 DNA: TGTGCCAGCAGTTTAGTTCGCGGGGCCGGGGAGCTGTTTTTT
D gene: .; J gene: TRBJ1-5; V gene: TRBV6-6; clone size: .; CDR3 protein: CATGPGSGQPQHF; CDR3 DNA: TGTGCCACCGGGCCGGGGAGTGGTCAGCCCCAGCATTTT
D gene: .; J gene: TRBJ1-1; V gene: TRBV2; clone size: .; CDR3 protein: CASSDGPMNTEAFF; CDR3 DNA: TGTGCCAGCAGTGATGGACCCATGAACACTGAAGCTTTCTTT
D gene: .; J gene: TRBJ2-3; V gene: TRBV11-2; clone size: .; CDR3 protein: CASSPTESGFTDTQYF; CDR3 DNA: TGTGCCAGCAGCCCCACCGAGTCAGGGTTTACAGATACGCAGTATTTT
D gene: .; J gene: TRBJ1-1; V gene: TRBV29-1; clone size: .; CDR3 protein: CSVEGGGGFNTEAFF; CDR3 DNA: TGCAGCGTTGAAGGCGGCGGAGGCTTTAACACTGAAGCTTTCTTT
D gene: .; J gene: TRBJ2-1; V gene: TRBV5-2; clone size: once; CDR3 protein: CASSLLTSGMDNEQFF; CDR3 DNA: TGTGCCAGCAGCTTGTTGACTAGCGGGATGGACAATGAGCAGTTCTTC
D gene: .; J gene: TRBJ1-6; V gene: TRBV19; clone size: .; CDR3 protein: CASRRRGRNSPLHF; CDR3 DNA: TGTGCCAGTAGGCGGCGGGGGCGGAATTCACCCCTCCACTTT
D gene: .; J gene: TRBJ2-7; V gene: TRBV27; clone size: .; CDR3 protein: CASSFRGDEQYF; CDR3 DNA: TGTGCCAGCAGTTTTAGAGGGGACGAGCAGTACTTC
D gene: TRBD2; J gene: TRBJ2-1; V gene: TRBV29-1; clone size: .; CDR3 protein: CSDSGSKTYNEQFF; CDR3 DNA: TGCAGCGATAGCGGGAGTAAGACCTACAATGAGCAGTTCTTC
D gene: TRBD2; J gene: TRBJ2-1; V gene: TRBV19; clone size: .; CDR3 protein: CASSFTSATSYNEQFF; CDR3 DNA: TGTGCCAGTAGTTTCACTAGCGCGACCTCCTACAATGAGCAGTTCTTC
D gene: TRBD1; J gene: TRBJ2-1; V gene: TRBV4-1; clone size: .; CDR3 protein: CASSLRTGSGNEQFF; CDR3 DNA: TGCGCCAGCAGCCTCCGGACAGGGTCAGGCAATGAGCAGTTCTTC
D gene: .; J gene: TRBJ2-2; V gene: TRBV6-5; clone size: .; CDR3 protein: CASRQGTGELFF; CDR3 DNA: TGTGCCAGCAGACAGGGCACCGGGGAGCTGTTTTTT
D gene: .; J gene: TRBJ1-1; V gene: TRBV6-5; clone size: .; CDR3 protein: CASRRPLNTEAFF; CDR3 DNA: TGTGCCAGCAGGAGACCTCTGAACACTGAAGCTTTCTTT
D gene: TRBD1; J gene: TRBJ2-7; V gene: TRBV7-9; clone size: few; CDR3 protein: CASSPTGGGYEQYF; CDR3 DNA: TGTGCCAGCAGCCCTACAGGGGGCGGATACGAGCAGTACTTC
D gene: TRBD1; J gene: TRBJ2-1; V gene: TRBV28; clone size: .; CDR3 protein: CASSIPRDSSYNEQFF; CDR3 DNA: TGTGCCAGCAGTATACCCCGGGACAGCTCCTACAATGAGCAGTTCTTC
D gene: .; J gene: TRBJ2-7; V gene: TRBV23-1; clone size: .; CDR3 protein: CASSQSPQSYEQYF; CDR3 DNA: TGCGCCAGCAGTCAATCTCCCCAAAGCTACGAGCAGTACTTC
D gene: TRBD2; J gene: TRBJ2-3; V gene: TRBV5-1; clone size: .; CDR3 protein: CASSLRLAGGTDTQYF; CDR3 DNA: TGCGCCAGCAGCTTGAGGCTAGCGGGAGGCACAGATACGCAGTATTTT
D gene: .; J gene: TRBJ1-2; V gene: TRBV28; clone size: .; CDR3 protein: CASSLLAEVNYGYTF; CDR3 DNA: TGTGCCAGCAGTTTATTGGCAGAAGTAAACTATGGCTACACCTTC
D gene: .; J gene: TRBJ2-2; V gene: TRBV27; clone size: many; CDR3 protein: CASSLRETGELFF; CDR3 DNA: TGTGCCAGCAGTTTGCGGGAAACCGGGGAGCTGTTTTTT
D gene: .; J gene: TRBJ2-5; V gene: TRBV6-5; clone size: .; CDR3 protein: CAIRAGVEETQYF; CDR3 DNA: TGTGCCATCAGGGCAGGGGTAGAAGAGACCCAGTACTTC
D gene: .; J gene: TRBJ2-3; V gene: TRBV7-8; clone size: .; CDR3 protein: CASSGLLTDTQYF; CDR3 DNA: TGTGCCAGCTCGGGACTTTTGACAGATACGCAGTATTTT
D gene: .; J gene: TRBJ1-2; V gene: TRBV7-9; clone size: .; CDR3 protein: CASSHGGRHGYTF; CDR3 DNA: TGTGCCAGCAGCCACGGGGGACGCCATGGCTACACCTTC
D gene: .; J gene: TRBJ2-7; V gene: TRBV23-1; clone size: .; CDR3 protein: CASSQSVPEQYF; CDR3 DNA: TGCGCCAGCAGTCAATCGGTACCCGAGCAGTACTTC
D gene: .; J gene: TRBJ1-2; V gene: TRBV5-5; clone size: .; CDR3 protein: CASSLEGHIYGYTF; CDR3 DNA: TGTGCCAGCAGCTTGGAGGGACACATCTATGGCTACACCTTC
D gene: .; J gene: TRBJ2-7; V gene: TRBV25-1; clone size: .; CDR3 protein: CASTDPHSTYEQYF; CDR3 DNA: TGTGCCAGCACCGACCCCCACAGCACCTACGAGCAGTACTTC
D gene: .; J gene: TRBJ2-3; V gene: TRBV28; clone size: .; CDR3 protein: CATYTDTQYF; CDR3 DNA: TGTGCCACCTACACAGATACGCAGTATTTT
D gene: .; J gene: TRBJ1-5; V gene: TRBV27; clone size: .; CDR3 protein: CASSLYGGNQPQHF; CDR3 DNA: TGTGCCAGCAGTTTATACGGAGGGAATCAGCCCCAGCATTTT
D gene: .; J gene: TRBJ2-7; V gene: TRBV27; clone size: .; CDR3 protein: CASSGTYEQYF; CDR3 DNA: TGTGCCAGCAGTGGAACGTACGAGCAGTACTTC
D gene: .; J gene: TRBJ2-7; V gene: TRBV11-2; clone size: .; CDR3 protein: CASSWGRDLTYEQYF; CDR3 DNA: TGTGCCAGCAGCTGGGGGCGGGACCTTACCTACGAGCAGTACTTC
D gene: .; J gene: TRBJ2-7; V gene: TRBV28; clone size: once; CDR3 protein: CASSFLAGGTYEQYF; CDR3 DNA: TGTGCCAGCAGTTTTCTTGCGGGCGGAACCTACGAGCAGTACTTC
D gene: TRBD1; J gene: TRBJ1-2; V gene: TRBV29-1; clone size: .; CDR3 protein: CSVKTGGDYGYTF; CDR3 DNA: TGCAGCGTAAAGACAGGGGGAGACTATGGCTACACCTTC
D gene: .; J gene: TRBJ1-6; V gene: TRBV10-2; clone size: .; CDR3 protein: CASSEPPGQFPYF; CDR3 DNA: TGCGCCAGCAGTGAGCCCCCTGGACAGTTTCCCTACTTT
D gene: .; J gene: TRBJ2-5; V gene: TRBV5-1; clone size: .; CDR3 protein: CASSLDGISRETQYF; CDR3 DNA: TGCGCCAGCAGCTTGGATGGGATAAGTAGGGAGACCCAGTACTTC
D gene: .; J gene: TRBJ2-7; V gene: TRBV7-9; clone size: .; CDR3 protein: CASSPPAGYEQYF; CDR3 DNA: TGTGCCAGCAGCCCCCCGGCGGGTTACGAGCAGTACTTC